Detailed here is one T cell receptor beta chain. As yet, its antigen is unknown. CDR1 is MGHRA, CDR2 YSYEKL, per germline. Trimming at V came to 6 bases and at J to 4 bases, leaving 8 bases not matched to a gene. The CDR3 sequence is 14 residues long. This specimen belongs to a study of cytomegalovirus exposure and HLA in healthy donors. With 60 Vbeta and 13 Jbeta primers, the PCR was carried out. Profiled with immunoSEQ multiplex PCR; TCRdb holds only in-frame clones, not every one. The sample holds about 210,000 clones, 82% seen once. Study-level results: Whilst most TCR sequences proved rare, a subset of public TCRs occurred across many donors.

Sequences were obtained from PBMCs. The receptor was isolated from a man aged 40-50 years in good health and CMV-seropositive. The chain joins TRBV4-1 to TRBJ1-2; 7 bases align to TRBD1. CDR3 in DNA: TGCGCCAGCAGACCGGGACAGTACATCTATGGCTACACCTTC. Amino acids: CASRPGQYIYGYTF.